Following are 27 T cell receptor beta chains from one sample sequenced in a study of T-cell reconstitution after alpha-beta-depleted transplantation in children. Construction of the TCRbeta library involved unique molecular identifiers. Each CDR3 protein gets one entry after TCRdb re-called the PCR reads with MiXCR. Of hundreds of thousands of distinct CDR3 sequences listed, 16% were seen once; the top ten hold 5%. Sequenced material: PBMCs, mostly from graft donor cells, taken 360 days after TCRalphabeta/CD19-depleted stem cell transplant. The receptors here all came from a male patient between 5 and 17 years old who had a stem cell transplant for acute lymphoblastic leukemia, so the T cells may come from the graft donor.

This clonotype occurred a few times. This sequence joins TRBV7-9 and TRBJ2-7; D uncertain. The germline CDR1 and CDR2 sequences are SEHNR and FQNEAQ (reference sequence). The CDR3 runs 13 residues. Deletions cut 2 bases from V and 3 bases from J, with 8 bases between. CDR3 protein: CASSLSFLYEQYF. The DNA of the CDR3 is TGTGCCAGCAGCTTAAGTTTCCTCTACGAGCAGTACTTC. Full variable domain (outside the CDR3, taken from reference TRBV7-9 and TRBJ2-7): DTGVSQNPRHKITKRGQNVTFRCDPISEHNRLYWYRQTLGQGPEFLTYFQNEAQLEKSRLLSDRFSAERPKGSFSTLEIQRTEQGDSAMYLCASSLSFLYEQYFGPGTRLTVT.

This clonotype was picked up a small number of times. The chain is built from TRBV12-3 or TRBV12-4 and TRBJ2-1; TRBD1 matches 7 bases. The CDR3 totals 16 residues. The trim removed 4 bases at V and 5 bases at J, leaving 11 bases unmatched. CDR3 nucleotide sequence: TGTGCCAGCAGTTCCCCCGGAAGGGGGCATCACAATGAGCAGTTCTTC. It encodes CASSSPGRGHHNEQFF.

The gene calls are TRBV4-1 and TRBJ2-7; maybe TRBD2 (6 bases). From germline, CDR1 is MGHRA and CDR2 YSYEKL. Trimming pared 6 bases from V and 4 bases from J, leaving 31 bases between. The CDR3 loop spans 19 amino acids. The CDR3 DNA reads as TGCGCCAGCAGTCAGCCAAAGGTTCGAGGGAGGTCGTCCCTTTACGAGCAGTACTTC. This translates into CASSQPKVRGRSSLYEQYF.

This clonotype was counted a few times. The chain recombines TRBV7-8 with TRBJ2-7; possible D gene TRBD2, 6 bases. The CDR3 has 12 residues. CDR1 is SGHVS, CDR2 FQNEAQ, per germline. V lost 5 bases and J lost 12, with 17 bases in between. DNA of the CDR3: TGTGCCAGCAGCAACCGGGACTTTAGGCGGTACTTC. This sequence encodes CASSNRDFRRYF.

This clonotype has a handful of counts. This chain uses TRBV18 with TRBJ2-5; D is possibly TRBD1 or TRBD2 (5 bases each). Germline V gene sequence: CDR1 KGHSH, CDR2 LQKENI. The V and J ends lost 2 bases and 4 bases respectively, with 14 bases between them. The CDR3 runs to 15 residues. CDR3 DNA: TGTGCCAGCTCACCAGATGGCAGGGCGGGAGAGACCCAGTACTTC. It specifies CASSPDGRAGETQYF.

The rearrangement joins TRBV5-1 to TRBJ2-6; D is possibly TRBD1 (5 bases). This CDR3 spans 17 amino acids. V was shortened by 2 bases and J by 1 base, with 13 bases between the two germline ends. Germline V gene data show CDR1 as SGHRS and CDR2 as YFSETQ. CDR3 amino acids: CASSLPGQRSGANVLTF. In nucleotides, the CDR3 is TGCGCCAGCAGCTTACCAGGGCAGAGGTCTGGGGCCAACGTCCTGACTTTC.

This chain uses TRBV4-1 with TRBJ2-7; TRBD1 might be the D (6 bases). This CDR3 has 16 residues. Germline CDR1 and CDR2: MGHRA and YSYEKL. Trimming left V 0 bases short and J 1 base short, with 13 bases between. The CDR3 DNA sequence: TGCGCCAGCAGCCAAGACATGACAGGCCTATCCTACGAGCAGTACTTC. This gives the protein CASSQDMTGLSYEQYF.

This clonotype was observed at least ten times. The CDR3, as DNA: TGTGCCAGCAGCCTAGGGAACTGGGGGACTGAAGCTTTCTTT. Its protein is CASSLGNWGTEAFF. The chain employs TRBV7-9 and TRBJ1-1, with D perhaps matching TRBD1 (5 bases). The CDR3 loop spans 14 amino acids. Between the trimmed V and J ends, which lost 5 bases and 5 bases, there was a span of 15 bases. CDR1 is SEHNR, CDR2 FQNEAQ, per germline (reference sequence).

This clonotype has just one count. The chain recombines TRBV18 with TRBJ2-7; D might be TRBD1 (6 bases). The CDR3 length is 15 residues. Germline-derived CDR1 and CDR2 are KGHSH and LQKENI. V lost 6 bases and J lost 0, with 15 bases in between. The CDR3 region is CASSQAPDSSYEQYF. The CDR3 region has the DNA TGTGCCAGCTCCCAAGCCCCGGACAGCTCCTACGAGCAGTACTTC.

This clonotype occurred a few times. The chain carries TRBV9 and TRBJ2-3; 7 bases match TRBD1. V was pared by 0 bases and J by 5 bases, with 9 bases of the junction left unmatched. The CDR3 sequence is 16 residues long. Germline CDR1 SGDLS, CDR2 YYNGEE. Here the CDR3 DNA reads TGTGCCAGCAGCGTAGTGACAGGGCGGGTAGGAGATACGCAGTATTTT. It translates to CASSVVTGRVGDTQYF.

The V and J genes are TRBV5-1 and TRBJ2-4; D perhaps matches TRBD2 (5 bases). Trimming removed 2 bases from V and 4 bases from J, with 7 bases in between. CDR1 SGHRS and CDR2 YFSETQ come from the germline V gene. The CDR3 extends over 13 amino acids. CDR3 region: CASSFGEKNIQYF. The CDR3 DNA reads as TGCGCCAGCAGCTTCGGGGAAAAAAACATTCAGTACTTC. The full variable domain, its missing parts supplied by reference TRBV5-1 and TRBJ2-4, is KAGVTQTPRYLIKTRGQQVTLSCSPISGHRSVSWYQQTPGQGLQFLFEYFSETQRNKGNFPGRFSGRQFSNSRSEMNVSTLELGDSALYLCASSFGEKNIQYFGAGTRLSVL.

The chain combines TRBV7-9 with TRBJ1-4; 8 positions match TRBD1. CDR1 and CDR2 (germline): SEHNR, FQNEAQ (reference sequence). CDR3 size: 14 residues. V shed 7 bases and J 8 bases; nucleotides not matched to a gene: 9. CDR3 sequence (DNA): TGTGCCAGCACCACGACAGGGGATAGGGAAAAACTGTTTTTT. Translating gives CASTTTGDREKLFF.

CDR3 protein: CASRGLAGYTGELFF. CDR3 bases: TGTGCCAGCAGAGGACTAGCGGGATACACCGGGGAGCTGTTTTTT. The chain carries TRBV5-5 and TRBJ2-2; 12 bases agree with TRBD2. The V gene's germline CDR1 is SGHKS and CDR2 YYEKEE (reference sequence). This CDR3 has 15 amino acids. Germline trimming cut 5 bases from V and 3 bases from J; bases unmatched to any gene: 2. Supplemented by reference TRBV5-5 and TRBJ2-2, the full variable domain reads DAGVTQSPTHLIKTRGQQVTLRCSPISGHKSVSWYQQVLGQGPQFIFQYYEKEERGRGNFPDRFSARQFPNYSSELNVNALLLGDSALYLCASRGLAGYTGELFFGEGSRLTVL.

This clonotype was observed a few times. The rearrangement joins TRBV6-1 to TRBJ1-2, with D possibly TRBD1 on 5 matching bases. The CDR3 runs 14 residues. Germline loops: CDR1 MNHNS, CDR2 SASEGT. Trimming left V 7 bases short and J 2 bases short, with 14 bases between. DNA for the CDR3: TGTGCCAGCACCGTAGGGGTAGGCAACTATGGCTACACCTTC. The encoded protein is CASTVGVGNYGYTF.

This clonotype was counted a few times. The chain couples TRBV4-1 to TRBJ1-4; D perhaps matches TRBD1 (5 bases). The CDR3 totals 13 residues. Germline CDR1 MGHRA, CDR2 YSYEKL. Trimming left V 8 bases short and J 7 bases short, with 14 bases between. CDR3 in amino acids: CASRGWGGEKLFF. In DNA, the CDR3 is TGCGCCAGCCGGGGGTGGGGCGGTGAAAAACTGTTTTTT.

This clonotype was observed a handful of times. The J gene is TRBJ1-6, the V gene TRBV6-2 or TRBV6-3, with D unresolved. The CDR3 loop spans 15 amino acids. Germline loops: CDR1 MNHEY, CDR2 SVGEGT. Trimming removed 5 bases from V and 5 bases from J, with 13 bases in between. The CDR3 DNA sequence: TGTGCCAGCAGTCCGAAAGGACGGAATAATTCACCCCTCCACTTT. It is translated as CASSPKGRNNSPLHF.

This rearrangement joins TRBV5-4 to TRBJ2-4; D gene unclear. The ends were cut back, 0 bases at V and 3 bases at J, with 22 bases in the middle. The CDR3 has 19 residues. CDR1 is SGHNT, CDR2 YYREEE, per germline (reference sequence). The CDR3 here is CASSLAFGPLRLGKNIQYF. The CDR3 bases are TGTGCCAGCAGCTTGGCCTTCGGACCCTTGCGGCTGGGCAAAAACATTCAGTACTTC.

The chain is built from TRBV20-1 and TRBJ2-7; 7 nucleotides agree with TRBD2. The length of the CDR3 is 14 residues. The junction had 12 bases not matched to a gene; V was cut back by 5 bases and J by 5 bases. CDR1 is DFQATT, CDR2 SNEGSKA, per germline (reference sequence). CDR3 protein: CSAPPLGGSHEQYF. In DNA form, the CDR3 reads TGCAGTGCTCCCCCACTGGGGGGGTCCCACGAGCAGTACTTC.

This clonotype came up many times. This sequence joins TRBV25-1 and TRBJ1-1; tentative D call: TRBD1 (6 bases). The length of the CDR3 is 12 residues. CDR1 is MGHDK and CDR2 is SYGVNS in the germline V gene. Trimming took 5 bases from V and 6 from J, leaving 10 bases between them. The DNA for the CDR3 is TGTGCCAGCAGTCCCACAGGGTCTGAAGCTTTCTTT. Its protein product is CASSPTGSEAFF.

This clonotype was detected only a few times. This chain uses TRBV4-2 with TRBJ1-5; D not certain. Germline V CDR1 and CDR2: LGHNA, YNFKEQ. The CDR3 is 14 residues long. V shed 3 bases and J shed 4 bases, with 10 bases lying between them. The DNA of the CDR3 is TGTGCCAGCAGCCATTCCGTCGCAAATCAGCCCCAGCATTTT. Residues: CASSHSVANQPQHF.

This clonotype was observed a handful of times. This chain links TRBV12-3 or TRBV12-4 with TRBJ1-2, with 8 bases matching TRBD1. CDR3 length equals 15 residues. With 5 bases clipped from V and 8 bases from J, the junction kept 13 bases outside the gene matches. In DNA, the CDR3 is TGTGCCAGCAGTCCTGGACAGGGAGTGCTGAGCGGCTACACCTTC. This codes for CASSPGQGVLSGYTF.

The sample holds a few counts of this clonotype. The chain carries TRBV12-3 or TRBV12-4 and TRBJ2-7, with TRBD1 matching over 7 bases. CDR3 length equals 13 residues. V was pared by 2 bases and J by 6 bases, with 4 bases of the junction left unmatched. CDR3 in DNA: TGTGCCAGCAGTTTACAGACAGGGACCGAGCAGTACTTC. This codes for CASSLQTGTEQYF.

This sequence joins TRBV10-2 and TRBJ1-1; D uncertain. CDR3 length: 13 residues. Germline CDR1 and CDR2: WSHSY and SAAADI. V was shortened by 10 bases and J by 8 bases, with 20 bases between the two germline ends. CDR3 sequence reads: CATIELAGREAFF. CDR3 sequence (DNA): TGCGCCACCATCGAATTGGCAGGCCGAGAAGCTTTCTTT.

There are a few counts of this clonotype. The V call is TRBV12-3 or TRBV12-4, the J call TRBJ2-2; a possible D gene is TRBD2 (5 bases). The CDR3 runs 12 residues. The V end lost 5 bases, the J end lost 7 bases, and 8 bases lay between the germline ends. The CDR3 loop reads CASSIRGGELFF. The CDR3 region has the DNA TGTGCCAGCAGTATCCGGGGCGGGGAGCTGTTTTTT.

This clonotype appeared a few times. The rearrangement joins TRBV5-6 to TRBJ1-1; D is uncertain. CDR3 size: 13 residues. V was trimmed by 0 bases and J by 6 bases, leaving 9 bases between them. Germline values: CDR1 SGHDT, CDR2 YYEEEE. DNA of the CDR3: TGTGCCAGCAGCTTGGGATCTATATCTGAAGCTTTCTTT. Encoded protein: CASSLGSISEAFF.

This clonotype was observed a few times. The V and J genes are TRBV3-1 and TRBJ1-1; no reliable D call. V was pared by 1 base and J by 6 bases, with 6 bases between. The CDR3 spans 12 residues. Germline CDR1 reads LGHDT; CDR2 reads YNNKEL (reference sequence). In DNA form, the CDR3 reads TGTGCCAGCAGCCAAGTGGCCGCTGAAGCTTTCTTT. Amino acid sequence: CASSQVAAEAFF.

V and J are TRBV11-3 and TRBJ2-3; 11 nucleotides agree with TRBD2. V shed 2 bases, J shed 1 base, and the junction held 2 bases outside the gene matches. Germline V gene data show CDR1 as SGHNT and CDR2 as YENEEA. This CDR3 comprises 16 residues. CDR3 protein: CASSLSSGRGTDTQYF. The DNA for the CDR3 is TGTGCCAGCAGCTTAAGTAGCGGGAGGGGCACAGATACGCAGTATTTT.